This T cell receptor (beta chain) was found in a study of patients and donors after allogeneic stem cell transplantation (TCRdb year 2020). The CDR3 starts with the cysteine, ends with the phenylalanine, and has 16 residues. The only DNA kept is the CDR3, 48 bases in frame from the first base. Trimming accounts for 0 bases at V and 4 bases at J, while the number of junction bases matched to no gene is 6. CDR1 and CDR2 (LNHNV, YYDKDF) derive from the germline V gene (reference sequence). Libraries were constructed by RT-PCR. These reads were obtained on a NextSeq 550. The public sequencing data were trimmed at Q25 with fastp and processed into clonotypes with MiXCR by TCRdb, which kept only in-frame beta chains. Rows with a matching CDR3 protein are joined into one entry that keeps the most common DNA and genes. Here the sample has roughly 940,000 distinct CDR3 sequences; under 20% occur a single time. Together, the top ten hold around 6% of the sample.

This clonotype was seen repeatedly, ten times or more. What antigen it recognizes has not been identified. The sample holds no much larger clone one base away, and base qualities are not on file. The receptor's source is a human donor who was either an allogeneic HSCT recipient or a stem cell or donor lymphocyte infusion donor (not recorded which). It is not recorded whose cells these are; they may come from a transplant donor. Sequenced material: blood, either unsorted or a sorted T cell fraction (not recorded which). The chain is encoded by TRBV15 joined to TRBJ2-1; 7 central bases correspond to TRBD1. The CDR3 amino acid sequence is: CATSREDRRFYNEQFF. The nucleotide sequence reads as follows: TGTGCCACCAGCAGAGAGGACAGGAGATTTTACAATGAGCAGTTCTTC.